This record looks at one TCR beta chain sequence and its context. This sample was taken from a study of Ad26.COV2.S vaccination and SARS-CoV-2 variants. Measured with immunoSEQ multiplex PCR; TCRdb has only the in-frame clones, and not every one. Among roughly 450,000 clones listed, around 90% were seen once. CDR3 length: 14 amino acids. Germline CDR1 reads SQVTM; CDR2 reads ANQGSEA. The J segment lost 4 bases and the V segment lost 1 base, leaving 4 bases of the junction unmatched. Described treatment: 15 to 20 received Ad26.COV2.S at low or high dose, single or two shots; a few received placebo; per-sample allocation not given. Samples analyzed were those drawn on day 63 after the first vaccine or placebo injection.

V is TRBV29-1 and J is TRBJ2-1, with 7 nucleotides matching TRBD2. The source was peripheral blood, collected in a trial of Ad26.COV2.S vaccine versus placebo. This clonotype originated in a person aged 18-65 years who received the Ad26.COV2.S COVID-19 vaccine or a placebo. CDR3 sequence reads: CSVEGSGTYNEQFF. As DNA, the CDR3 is TGCAGCGTTGAAGGCAGCGGGACTTACAATGAGCAGTTCTTC.